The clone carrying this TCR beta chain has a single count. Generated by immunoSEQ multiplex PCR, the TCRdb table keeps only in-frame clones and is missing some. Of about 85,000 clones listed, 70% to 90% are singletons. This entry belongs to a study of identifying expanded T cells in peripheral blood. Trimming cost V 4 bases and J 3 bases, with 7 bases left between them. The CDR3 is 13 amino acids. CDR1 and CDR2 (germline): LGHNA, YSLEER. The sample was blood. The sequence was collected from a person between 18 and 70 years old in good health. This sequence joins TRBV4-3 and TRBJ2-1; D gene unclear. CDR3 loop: CASSPPDYNEQFF. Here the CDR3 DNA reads TGCGCCAGCAGCCCACCAGACTACAATGAGCAGTTCTTC.